The clone carrying this T cell receptor beta chain was counted a few times. No antigen is known for it. The CDR3 is 15 amino acids. CDR1 is DFQATT and CDR2 is SNEGSKA in the germline V gene (reference sequence). Trimming took 5 bases from V and 1 from J, leaving 16 bases between them. This sample stems from a study of early T cells in non-severe SARS-CoV-2 infection. For the study at large: Sequenced bulk RNA came from whole blood that was unsorted, and chains were unpaired. Study outcomes and limitations: Using VDJdb, the matching emphasized anti-spike CD8 responses while missing private and CD4 specificities.

Unique molecular identifiers were attached to individual cDNA molecules. MiXCR, applied by TCRdb to the 5' RACE reads, yields one record per CDR3 protein. There are 75,000 to 100,000 distinct CDR3 sequences in the sample; 16% occur only once, and 1.3% lies in the top ten. V usage is TRBV20-1 and J usage is TRBJ2-3; D may be TRBD1 or TRBD2 (5 bases each). The clonotype was recovered from an adult who was a healthcare worker with PCR-confirmed SARS-CoV-2 infection or an uninfected control (not recorded which). The sample consisted of whole blood. CDR3 protein: CSAATTVGGTDTQYF. In DNA, the CDR3 is TGCAGTGCTGCCACAACGGTGGGGGGCACAGATACGCAGTATTTT.